This T cell receptor beta chain was recorded in a study of OX40 agonist ivuxolimab in advanced cancers. As for the study in general: Three individuals attained partial responses, comprising one hepatocellular carcinoma case and two cutaneous melanoma cases. Regarding the study as a whole: The study found that CD8+ T cells averaged more expanded clones than CD4+.

In germline, CDR1 is SGHDT, CDR2 YYEEEE. The CDR3 is made up of 11 amino acids. The V gene lost 6 bases and the J gene lost 5 bases, with 8 bases spanning the gap. Remarks on this clone: Its antigen is unknown.

The assay was immunoSEQ multiplex PCR, and TCRdb's table has in-frame clones only and misses some. The repertoire holds some 16,000 clones, with about 75% as singletons. The source was CD4+ or CD8+ T cells sorted from blood, collected in a trial of the OX40 agonist ivuxolimab. The receptor was derived from an adult with an advanced solid tumor such as melanoma, head and neck, liver or kidney cancer. The chain combines TRBV5-6 with TRBJ1-1; no clear D gene. The CDR3 sequence: CASNLGTEAFF. For the CDR3, the DNA is TGTGCCAGCAACCTTGGAACTGAAGCTTTCTTT.